The next 30 T cell receptor beta chains were all read from a single sample in a study of shared clonotypes between healthy human individuals. The table came from immunoSEQ multiplex PCR; TCRdb's copy has only in-frame clones and leaves some out. The sample has over 1.5 million clones; under 99% are singletons. The specimen sequenced was naive CD4+ T cells sorted from blood. Subset in this sample: CD45RA+ positively selected. The receptors derive from a man aged 25-40 years in good health.

The CDR3 DNA reads TGTGCCTGGATATCAGGGAGCCCCTACAATGAGCAGTTCTTC. Protein product: CAWISGSPYNEQFF. The chain joins TRBV30 to TRBJ2-1; the D call may be TRBD1 or TRBD2 (5 bases each). CDR3 length: 14 amino acids. Germline V gene sequence: CDR1 GTSNPN, CDR2 SVGIG (reference sequence). The V end was cut by 4 bases, the J end by 2 bases, with 12 bases between.

This chain's CDR3 is CASSGPTALDEQFF. CDR3 bases: TGTGCCAGCAGTGGGCCGACCGCGCTTGATGAGCAGTTCTTC. The chain joins TRBV6-1 to TRBJ2-1, with D hard to call. The CDR3 contains 14 residues. Trimming took off 4 bases at V and 8 bases at J, with 15 bases between the two ends. CDR1 MNHNS and CDR2 SASEGT come from the germline V gene.

The V gene is TRBV5-1, the J gene TRBJ2-1; 9 bases align to TRBD2. The CDR3 consists of 16 residues. CDR1 is SGHRS and CDR2 is YFSETQ in the germline V gene. The V gene end was trimmed by 1 base and the J gene end by 8 bases; junction bases not matched to a gene: 10. The CDR3 DNA follows: TGCGCCAGCAGCTTGTTCTCTAGCGGGATGTTGGATGAGCAGTTCTTC. Translated: CASSLFSSGMLDEQFF.

This clone was seen only once. The chain couples TRBV15 to TRBJ1-4; 8 nucleotides align to TRBD1. This CDR3 has 15 amino acids. Looked up from germline, CDR1 is LNHNV and CDR2 is YYDKDF (reference sequence). V gave up 3 bases and J gave up 7 bases; unmatched junction bases: 7. CDR3 sequence: CATSRPQGAREKLFF. The CDR3, as DNA: TGTGCCACCAGCAGGCCTCAGGGGGCTCGTGAAAAACTGTTTTTT.

This CDR3 reads CASSLDGVREQYF. As DNA, the CDR3 is TGTGCCAGCAGCTTAGACGGGGTACGGGAGCAGTACTTC. The J gene is TRBJ2-7, the V gene TRBV7-2; TRBD2 is a possible D gene (5 bases). This CDR3 spans 13 amino acids. V was cut by 1 base and J by 7 bases, with 11 bases left in between. Germline-derived CDR1 and CDR2 are SGHTA and FQGNSA.

V is TRBV19 and J is TRBJ1-4; a weak D match, TRBD1 (5 bases). Germline V lookup: CDR1 LNHDA, CDR2 SQIVND (reference sequence). V was cut by 6 bases and J by 5 bases, with 13 bases left in between. This CDR3 comprises 14 residues. The chain's CDR3 is CASRSAGGNEKLFF. Written as DNA, the CDR3 is TGTGCCAGTAGATCGGCCGGGGGGAATGAAAAACTGTTTTTT.

The chain is built from TRBV5-1 and TRBJ2-7; D is perhaps TRBD1 (6 bases). This CDR3 comprises 13 residues. Trimming shortened V by 0 bases and J by 4 bases, and 8 bases separated the two germline ends. CDR1 is SGHRS and CDR2 is YFSETQ in the germline V gene. Here the CDR3 reads CASSLEQGYEQYF. The DNA of the CDR3 is TGCGCCAGCAGCTTGGAACAGGGTTACGAGCAGTACTTC.

This clone was detected only once. This chain connects TRBV27 to TRBJ2-7, with D perhaps TRBD2 (5 bases). The ends were cut back, 7 bases at V and 0 bases at J, with 13 bases in the middle. The CDR3 has 14 amino acids. CDR1 and CDR2 (germline): MNHEY, SMNVEV (reference sequence). The CDR3 DNA reads as TGTGCCAGCAAGATGTGGGAGAGCTCCTACGAGCAGTACTTC. This translates into CASKMWESSYEQYF.

This chain links TRBV9 with TRBJ2-2; the D gene could be TRBD1 or TRBD2 (6 bases each). The V end was cut by 3 bases, the J end by 7 bases, with 13 bases between. The CDR3 sequence is 14 residues long. The germline V gene has CDR1 SGDLS and CDR2 YYNGEE. The CDR3 DNA reads TGTGCCAGCAGCGCCTCGGGGGCGCACGGGGAGCTGTTTTTT. Translated, it gives CASSASGAHGELFF.

Here the CDR3 reads CASSASGHLKETQYF. The CDR3 DNA sequence: TGTGCCAGCAGTGCATCGGGACACCTGAAAGAGACCCAGTACTTC. The genes are TRBV28 and TRBJ2-5, with D possibly TRBD1 on 6 matching bases. This CDR3 comprises 15 residues. Trimming shortened V by 5 bases and J by 3 bases, and 16 bases separated the two germline ends. Germline CDR1 and CDR2: MDHEN and SYDVKM.

The V and J genes are TRBV30 and TRBJ1-3, with D unresolved. V lost 0 bases to trimming and J lost 8 bases, with 8 bases between them. The CDR3 is 12 amino acids. Germline CDR1 is GTSNPN and CDR2 is SVGIG (reference sequence). The CDR3 loop is CAWSVLLDTIYF. As DNA, the CDR3 is TGTGCCTGGAGTGTACTTCTGGACACCATATATTTT.

The V gene is TRBV29-1, the J gene TRBJ2-2, with a possible D match to TRBD2 (6 bases). Trimming took off 7 bases at V and 7 bases at J, with 16 bases between the two ends. The length of the CDR3 is 13 residues. The V gene's germline CDR1 is SQVTM and CDR2 ANQGSEA. CDR3: CSAILGGGGELFF. CDR3 nucleotides: TGCAGCGCCATACTGGGGGGAGGCGGGGAGCTGTTTTTT.

The V gene is TRBV6-6, the J gene TRBJ2-7, with a tentative D call TRBD2 (5 bases). V lost 2 bases and J 0 bases, leaving 8 bases between the germline ends. This CDR3 has 14 amino acids. Germline CDR1 and CDR2: MNHNY and SVGAGI (reference sequence). The CDR3 nucleotides are TGTGCCAGCAGTTACGAGGGTAACTCCTACGAGCAGTACTTC. Translation gives CASSYEGNSYEQYF.

The chain combines TRBV18 with TRBJ2-3; 9 bases align to TRBD1. In germline, CDR1 is KGHSH, CDR2 LQKENI. The V gene end was trimmed by 3 bases and the J gene end by 4 bases; junction bases not matched to a gene: 5. CDR3 length: 15 residues. CDR3 amino acids: CASSPGQGRADTQYF. CDR3 DNA sequence: TGTGCCAGCTCACCGGGACAGGGAAGGGCAGATACGCAGTATTTT.

The chain recombines TRBV19 with TRBJ2-7; TRBD2 agrees at 8 bases. Germline CDR1 and CDR2: LNHDA and SQIVND (reference sequence). The CDR3 loop spans 13 amino acids. J gave up 3 bases and V 6 bases, and 4 bases lay outside the gene matches. The CDR3 loop is CASSFGGDYEQYF. The CDR3 coding sequence is TGTGCCAGTAGCTTCGGGGGGGACTACGAGCAGTACTTC. The whole variable domain, remainder taken from reference TRBV19 and TRBJ2-7, is DGGITQSPKYLFRKEGQNVTLSCEQNLNHDAMYWYRQDPGQGLRLIYYSQIVNDFQKGDIAEGYSVSREKKESFPLTVTSAQKNPTAFYLCASSFGGDYEQYFGPGTRLTVT.

This clone appeared a single time. The chain uses TRBV18 and TRBJ2-7; 11 nucleotides agree with TRBD2. Germline lookup yields CDR1 KGHSH and CDR2 LQKENI. The CDR3 sequence is 18 residues long. V gave up 4 bases and J gave up 2 bases; unmatched junction bases: 13. The CDR3 here is CASSLLPQTSGTAYEQYF. The CDR3 DNA reads as TGTGCCAGCTCACTATTACCTCAGACTAGCGGGACCGCCTACGAGCAGTACTTC.

The chain carries TRBV18 and TRBJ2-2; 12 positions agree with TRBD2. From germline, CDR1 is KGHSH and CDR2 LQKENI. Trimming cost V 4 bases and J 1 base; bases outside gene matches: 10. This CDR3 spans 19 amino acids. The CDR3 sequence is CASSLKTSGSSLNTGELFF. CDR3 DNA sequence: TGTGCCAGCTCACTGAAGACTAGCGGGAGTTCCCTGAACACCGGGGAGCTGTTTTTT. The variable domain in full, completed from reference TRBV18 and TRBJ2-2, reads NAGVMQNPRHLVRRRGQEARLRCSPMKGHSHVYWYRQLPEEGLKFMVYLQKENIIDESGMPKERFSAEFPKEGPSILRIQQVVRGDSAAYFCASSLKTSGSSLNTGELFFGEGSRLTVL.

The V and J genes are TRBV13 and TRBJ1-2; D perhaps matches TRBD1 (5 bases). The CDR3 contains 14 residues. The germline V gene has CDR1 PRHDT and CDR2 FYEKMQ (reference sequence). V was clipped by 2 bases and J by 2 bases, with 9 bases between them. DNA of the CDR3: TGTGCCAGCAGCTTAACTGACAGAAACTATGGCTACACCTTC. Residues: CASSLTDRNYGYTF.

The rearrangement links TRBV2 to TRBJ1-5, with a weak D call TRBD1 (5 bases). The CDR3 length is 15 residues. The V end lost 6 bases, the J end lost 0 bases, and 12 bases lay between the germline ends. Germline V lookup: CDR1 SNHLY, CDR2 FYNNEI. The CDR3 loop reads CASSGDGDSNQPQHF. The CDR3 bases are TGTGCCAGCAGCGGGGACGGGGATAGCAATCAGCCCCAGCATTTT. The full variable domain, with the rest looked up from reference TRBV2 and TRBJ1-5, is EPEVTQTPSHQVTQMGQEVILRCVPISNHLYFYWYRQILGQKVEFLVSFYNNEISEKSEIFDDQFSVERPDGSNFTLKIRSTKLEDSAMYFCASSGDGDSNQPQHFGDGTRLSIL.

This clone was counted once. The CDR3 DNA reads TGTGCCAGCAGCTTAACTGACAGGCCTCTTCGGAACACTGAAGCTTTCTTT. This codes for CASSLTDRPLRNTEAFF. The genes are TRBV11-2 and TRBJ1-1, with a possible D match to TRBD1 (6 bases). V lost 2 bases to trimming and J lost 1 base, with 17 bases between them. Germline CDR1 SGHAT, CDR2 FQNNGV. This CDR3 spans 17 amino acids.

The gene calls are TRBV7-9 and TRBJ2-2, with 11 bases that match TRBD2. CDR1 and CDR2 from the germline V gene are SEHNR and FQNEAQ (reference sequence). This CDR3 is 17 amino acids long. The J segment lost 4 bases and the V segment lost 0 bases, leaving 4 bases of the junction unmatched. CDR3 sequence: CASSLARLAGGTGELFF. CDR3 DNA: TGTGCCAGCAGCTTAGCGAGGCTAGCGGGAGGCACCGGGGAGCTGTTTTTT.

The chain employs TRBV6-4 and TRBJ2-2; 8 positions agree with TRBD1. This CDR3 contains 14 residues. With V trimmed by 4 bases and J by 5 bases, 3 bases remained unmatched. CDR1 is MRHNA and CDR2 is SNTAGT in the germline V gene. The CDR3 protein is CASSVDRGTGELFF. In DNA, the CDR3 is TGTGCCAGCAGTGTCGACAGGGGAACCGGGGAGCTGTTTTTT.

V usage is TRBV9 and J usage is TRBJ1-2, with TRBD1 matching over 7 bases. Trimming removed 3 bases from V and 4 bases from J; junction bases left unmatched: 12. The CDR3 runs 16 residues. CDR1 is SGDLS and CDR2 is YYNGEE in the germline V gene. The DNA for the CDR3 is TGTGCCAGCAGCGCTGAGCGACAGGGTAGGGGCTATGGCTACACCTTC. Translation: CASSAERQGRGYGYTF. The full variable domain, completed using reference TRBV9 and TRBJ1-2, is DSGVTQTPKHLITATGQRVTLRCSPRSGDLSVYWYQQSLDQGLQFLIQYYNGEERAKGNILERFSAQQFPDLHSELNLSSLELGDSALYFCASSAERQGRGYGYTFGSGTRLTVV.

The rearrangement links TRBV5-4 to TRBJ1-1; D unclear. Germline-derived CDR1 and CDR2 are SGHNT and YYREEE (reference sequence). V dropped 0 bases and J dropped 1 base, with 7 bases sitting between them. The CDR3 consists of 14 residues. The CDR3 coding sequence is TGTGCCAGCAGCTTGGCAGCGCCGAACACTGAAGCTTTCTTT. Its protein product is CASSLAAPNTEAFF.

The chain employs TRBV7-6 and TRBJ2-5; D unresolved. V dropped 0 bases and J dropped 4 bases, with 9 bases sitting between them. The germline V gene has CDR1 SGHVS and CDR2 FNYEAQ. The CDR3 length is 14 residues. CDR3 nucleotides: TGTGCCAGCAGCTTAGCGGGCGTAGGAGAGACCCAGTACTTC. Translation gives CASSLAGVGETQYF.

The chain uses TRBV28 and TRBJ1-5, with a possible D match to TRBD1 (6 bases). The ends were cut back, 5 bases at V and 3 bases at J, with 17 bases in the middle. This CDR3 contains 16 residues. The germline V gene encodes CDR1 MDHEN and CDR2 SYDVKM. The CDR3 loop is CASSPTGGQFNQPQHF. CDR3 coding DNA: TGTGCCAGCAGTCCCACGGGAGGACAGTTCAATCAGCCCCAGCATTTT.

With respect to this clone: Other DNA sequences in this sample translate to the same CDR3. The chain carries TRBV5-1 and TRBJ2-7, with TRBD1 matching 7 bases. Trimming cost V 7 bases and J 4 bases; bases outside gene matches: 5. The CDR3 totals 12 residues. Germline lookup yields CDR1 SGHRS and CDR2 YFSETQ. The CDR3 here is CASGTGDYEQYF. The CDR3 DNA is TGCGCCAGCGGTACAGGGGATTACGAGCAGTACTTC.

The chain combines TRBV27 with TRBJ2-5; 8 bases fit TRBD2. The germline V gene has CDR1 MNHEY and CDR2 SMNVEV (reference sequence). The CDR3 covers 15 residues. Trimming at V came to 5 bases and at J to 5 bases, leaving 10 bases not matched to a gene. The CDR3 DNA is TGTGCCAGCAGTCCCGGGGGGGAGAGGTGGGAGACCCAGTACTTC. This encodes CASSPGGERWETQYF.

The chain combines TRBV30 with TRBJ2-2; the match to TRBD2 covers 7 bases. From germline, CDR1 is GTSNPN and CDR2 SVGIG (reference sequence). This CDR3 comprises 14 residues. Unmatched junction bases numbered 4, after V lost 2 bases and J lost 4 bases. The CDR3 DNA is TGTGCCTGGAGTAGACTAGCTTTCACCGGGGAGCTGTTTTTT. It encodes CAWSRLAFTGELFF.

Details on this clone: Other DNA sequences in this sample translate to the same CDR3. The V call is TRBV5-1, the J call TRBJ2-5; D is ambiguous. V was trimmed by 0 bases and J by 0 bases, leaving 6 bases between them. The CDR3 totals 14 residues. CDR1 and CDR2 from the germline V gene are SGHRS and YFSETQ. The CDR3 DNA reads as TGCGCCAGCAGCTTGGAGGGCAACCAAGAGACCCAGTACTTC. Translation: CASSLEGNQETQYF.